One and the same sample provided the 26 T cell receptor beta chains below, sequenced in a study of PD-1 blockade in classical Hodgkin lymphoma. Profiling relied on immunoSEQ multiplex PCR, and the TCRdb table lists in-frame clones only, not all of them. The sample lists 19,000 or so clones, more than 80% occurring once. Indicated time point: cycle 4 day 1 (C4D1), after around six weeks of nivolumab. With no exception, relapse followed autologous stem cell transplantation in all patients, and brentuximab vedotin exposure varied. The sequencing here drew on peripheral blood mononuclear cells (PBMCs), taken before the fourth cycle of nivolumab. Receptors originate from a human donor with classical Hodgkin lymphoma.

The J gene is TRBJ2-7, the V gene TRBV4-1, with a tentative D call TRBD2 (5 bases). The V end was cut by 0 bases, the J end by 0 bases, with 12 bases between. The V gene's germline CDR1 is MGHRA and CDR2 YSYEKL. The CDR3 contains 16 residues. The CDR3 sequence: CASSQERADSSYEQYF. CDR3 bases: TGCGCCAGCAGCCAAGAGAGAGCGGATAGCTCCTACGAGCAGTACTTC.

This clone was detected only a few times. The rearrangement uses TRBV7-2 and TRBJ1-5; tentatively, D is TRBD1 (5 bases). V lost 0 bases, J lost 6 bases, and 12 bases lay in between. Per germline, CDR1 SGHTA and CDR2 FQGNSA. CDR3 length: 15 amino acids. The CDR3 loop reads CASSLARGTGQPQHF. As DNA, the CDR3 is TGTGCCAGCAGCTTAGCGCGGGGGACGGGTCAGCCCCAGCATTTT.

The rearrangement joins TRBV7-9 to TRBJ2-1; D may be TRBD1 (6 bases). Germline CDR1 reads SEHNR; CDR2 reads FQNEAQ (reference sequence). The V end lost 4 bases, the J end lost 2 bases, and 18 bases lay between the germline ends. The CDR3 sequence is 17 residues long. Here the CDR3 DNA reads TGTGCCAGCAGCTCCTGGGGGCTAGCAGGACCCTACAATGAGCAGTTCTTC. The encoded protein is CASSSWGLAGPYNEQFF.

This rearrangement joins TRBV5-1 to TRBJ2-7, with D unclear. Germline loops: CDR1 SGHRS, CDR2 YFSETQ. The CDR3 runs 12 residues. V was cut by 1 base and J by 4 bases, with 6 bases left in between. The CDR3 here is CASSLQGYEQYF. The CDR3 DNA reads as TGCGCCAGCAGCTTGCAAGGATACGAGCAGTACTTC.

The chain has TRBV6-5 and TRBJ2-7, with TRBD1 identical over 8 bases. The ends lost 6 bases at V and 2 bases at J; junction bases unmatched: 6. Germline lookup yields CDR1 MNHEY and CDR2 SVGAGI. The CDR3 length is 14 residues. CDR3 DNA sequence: TGTGCCAGCAGGTTCGGACAGGGACCCTACGAGCAGTACTTC. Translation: CASRFGQGPYEQYF.

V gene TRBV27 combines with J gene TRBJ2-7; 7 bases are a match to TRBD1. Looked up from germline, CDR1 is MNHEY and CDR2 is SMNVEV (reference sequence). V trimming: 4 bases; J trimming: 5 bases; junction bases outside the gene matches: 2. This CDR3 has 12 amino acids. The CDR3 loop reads CASSSGTDEQYF. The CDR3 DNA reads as TGTGCCAGCAGTTCCGGGACAGACGAGCAGTACTTC.

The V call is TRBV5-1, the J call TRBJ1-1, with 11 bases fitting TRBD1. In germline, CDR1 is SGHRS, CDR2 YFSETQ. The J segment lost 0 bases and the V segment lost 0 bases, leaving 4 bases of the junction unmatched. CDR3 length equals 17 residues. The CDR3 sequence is CASSLGDRGWVNTEAFF. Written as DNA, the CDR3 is TGCGCCAGCAGCTTGGGGGACAGGGGGTGGGTGAACACTGAAGCTTTCTTT.

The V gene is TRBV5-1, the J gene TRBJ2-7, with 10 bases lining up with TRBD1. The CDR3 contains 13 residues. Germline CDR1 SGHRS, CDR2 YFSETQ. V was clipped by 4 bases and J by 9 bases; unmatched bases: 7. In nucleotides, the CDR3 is TGCGCCAGCAGCGCGGGGACAGGGGTCGGGCAGTACTTC. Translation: CASSAGTGVGQYF.

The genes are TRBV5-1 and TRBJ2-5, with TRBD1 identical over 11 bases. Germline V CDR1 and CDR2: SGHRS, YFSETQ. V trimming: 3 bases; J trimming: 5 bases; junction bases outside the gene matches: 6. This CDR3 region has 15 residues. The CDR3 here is CASSSGQGAGETQYF. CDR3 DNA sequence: TGCGCCAGCAGCTCCGGACAGGGGGCAGGGGAGACCCAGTACTTC.

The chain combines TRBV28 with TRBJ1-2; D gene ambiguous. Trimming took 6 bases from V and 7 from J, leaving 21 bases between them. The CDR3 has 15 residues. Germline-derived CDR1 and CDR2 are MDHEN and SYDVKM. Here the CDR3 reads CASSLDDGGGGGYTF. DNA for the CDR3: TGTGCCAGCAGCCTGGACGACGGCGGAGGTGGTGGCTACACCTTC.

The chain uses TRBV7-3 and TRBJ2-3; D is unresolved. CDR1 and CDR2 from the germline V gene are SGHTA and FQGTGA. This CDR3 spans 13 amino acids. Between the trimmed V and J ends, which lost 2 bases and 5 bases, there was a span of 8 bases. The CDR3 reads CASSLRTRDTQYF. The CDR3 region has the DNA TGTGCCAGCAGCTTACGGACCAGAGATACGCAGTATTTT. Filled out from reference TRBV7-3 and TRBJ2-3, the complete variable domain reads GAGVSQTPSNKVTEKGKYVELRCDPISGHTALYWYRQSLGQGPEFLIYFQGTGAADDSGLPNDRFFAVRPEGSVSTLKIQRTERGDSAVYLCASSLRTRDTQYFGPGTRLTVL.

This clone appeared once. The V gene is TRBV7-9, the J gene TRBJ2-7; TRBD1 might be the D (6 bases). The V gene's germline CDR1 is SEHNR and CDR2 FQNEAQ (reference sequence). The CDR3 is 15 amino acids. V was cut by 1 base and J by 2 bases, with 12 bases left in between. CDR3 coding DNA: TGTGCCAGCAGCTTAGGGACGACAGGTCCCTACGAGCAGTACTTC. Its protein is CASSLGTTGPYEQYF.

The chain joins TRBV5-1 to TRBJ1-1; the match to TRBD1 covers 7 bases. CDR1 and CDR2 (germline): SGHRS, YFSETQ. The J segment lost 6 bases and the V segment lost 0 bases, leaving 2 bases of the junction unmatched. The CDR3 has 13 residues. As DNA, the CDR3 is TGCGCCAGCAGCTTGGGACAGGGATCTGAAGCTTTCTTT. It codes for CASSLGQGSEAFF.

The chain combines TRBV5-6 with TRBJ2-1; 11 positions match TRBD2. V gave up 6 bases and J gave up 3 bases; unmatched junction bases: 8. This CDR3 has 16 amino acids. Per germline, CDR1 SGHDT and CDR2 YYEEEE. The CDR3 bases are TGTGCCAGCAACCCATCCGGGACTAGCGGCTACAATGAGCAGTTCTTC. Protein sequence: CASNPSGTSGYNEQFF.

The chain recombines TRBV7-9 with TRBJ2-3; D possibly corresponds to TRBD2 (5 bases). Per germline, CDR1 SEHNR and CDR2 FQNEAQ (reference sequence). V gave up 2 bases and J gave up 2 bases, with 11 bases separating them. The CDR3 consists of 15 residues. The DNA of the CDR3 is TGTGCCAGCAGCTTACTAGACTACTACACAGATACGCAGTATTTT. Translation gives CASSLLDYYTDTQYF.

CDR3 in DNA: TGCGCCAGCAGCCATCCAGGTTTAGCCAAAAACATTCAGTACTTC. Translating gives CASSHPGLAKNIQYF. This chain links TRBV4-1 with TRBJ2-4, with D uncertain. The CDR3 has 15 amino acids. CDR1 MGHRA and CDR2 YSYEKL come from the germline V gene. Trimming took 3 bases from V and 0 from J, leaving 9 bases between them.

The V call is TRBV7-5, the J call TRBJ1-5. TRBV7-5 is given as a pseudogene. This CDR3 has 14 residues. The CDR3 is CVREGRGSNQPQHF. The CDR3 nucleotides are TGTGTCAGAGAGGGGCGGGGCTCCAATCAGCCCCAGCATTTT.

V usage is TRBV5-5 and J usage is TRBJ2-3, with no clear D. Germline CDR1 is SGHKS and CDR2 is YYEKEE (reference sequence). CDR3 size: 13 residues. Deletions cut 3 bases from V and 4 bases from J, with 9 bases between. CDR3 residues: CASSYTVPDTQYF. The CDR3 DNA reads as TGTGCCAGCAGCTATACGGTTCCAGATACGCAGTATTTT.

The CDR3 here is CASSPTAAGNRTDTQYF. The DNA for the CDR3 is TGTGCCAGCAGCCCTACAGCTGCGGGGAACAGAACAGATACGCAGTATTTT. V gene TRBV14 combines with J gene TRBJ2-3; D may be TRBD2 (6 bases). The germline V and J ends were trimmed by 4 bases and 3 bases, with 20 bases remaining between them. This CDR3 contains 17 residues. The germline CDR1 and CDR2 sequences are SGHDN and FVKESK.

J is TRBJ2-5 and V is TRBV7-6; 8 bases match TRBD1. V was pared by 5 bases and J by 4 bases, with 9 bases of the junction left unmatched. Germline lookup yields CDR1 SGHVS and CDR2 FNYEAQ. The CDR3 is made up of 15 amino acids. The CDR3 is CASSKTGDTGETQYF. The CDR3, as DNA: TGTGCCAGCAGCAAGACAGGGGACACAGGAGAGACCCAGTACTTC.

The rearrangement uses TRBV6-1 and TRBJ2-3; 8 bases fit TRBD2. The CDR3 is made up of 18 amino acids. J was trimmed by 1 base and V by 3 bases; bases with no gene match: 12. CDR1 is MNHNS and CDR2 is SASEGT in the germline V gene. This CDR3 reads CASSDWVHLRGGTDTQYF. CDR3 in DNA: TGTGCCAGCAGTGATTGGGTCCATTTGCGGGGGGGCACAGATACGCAGTATTTT.

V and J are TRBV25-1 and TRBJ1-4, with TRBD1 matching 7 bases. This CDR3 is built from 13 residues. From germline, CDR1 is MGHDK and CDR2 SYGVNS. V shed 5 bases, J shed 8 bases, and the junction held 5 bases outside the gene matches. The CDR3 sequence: CASSKGAEEKLFF. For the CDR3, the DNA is TGTGCCAGCAGTAAGGGGGCGGAAGAAAAACTGTTTTTT. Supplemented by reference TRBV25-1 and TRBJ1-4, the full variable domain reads EADIYQTPRYLVIGTGKKITLECSQTMGHDKMYWYQQDPGMELHLIHYSYGVNSTEKGDLSSESTVSRIRTEHFPLTLESARPSHTSQYLCASSKGAEEKLFFGSGTQLSVL.

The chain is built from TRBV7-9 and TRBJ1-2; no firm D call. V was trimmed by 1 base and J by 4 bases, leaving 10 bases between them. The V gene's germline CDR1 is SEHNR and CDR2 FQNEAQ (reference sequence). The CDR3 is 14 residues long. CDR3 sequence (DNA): TGTGCCAGCAGCTTAGAGTTGGAGTTCTATGGCTACACCTTC. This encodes CASSLELEFYGYTF.

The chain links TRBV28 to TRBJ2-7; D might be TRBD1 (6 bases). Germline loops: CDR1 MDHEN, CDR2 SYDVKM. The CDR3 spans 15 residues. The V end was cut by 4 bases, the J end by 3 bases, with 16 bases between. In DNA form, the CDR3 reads TGTGCCAGCAGTTGGGGGCAGGGCCCCTTCTACGAGCAGTACTTC. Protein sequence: CASSWGQGPFYEQYF. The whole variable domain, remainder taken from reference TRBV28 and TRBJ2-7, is DVKVTQSSRYLVKRTGEKVFLECVQDMDHENMFWYRQDPGLGLRLIYFSYDVKMKEKGDIPEGYSVSREKKERFSLILESASTNQTSMYLCASSWGQGPFYEQYFGPGTRLTVT.

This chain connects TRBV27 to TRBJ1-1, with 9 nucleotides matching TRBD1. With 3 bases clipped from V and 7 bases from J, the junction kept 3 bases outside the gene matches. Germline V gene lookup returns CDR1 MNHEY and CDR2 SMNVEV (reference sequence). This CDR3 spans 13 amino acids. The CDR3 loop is CASSFTGGFEAFF. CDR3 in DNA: TGTGCCAGCAGTTTCACAGGGGGCTTTGAAGCTTTCTTT.

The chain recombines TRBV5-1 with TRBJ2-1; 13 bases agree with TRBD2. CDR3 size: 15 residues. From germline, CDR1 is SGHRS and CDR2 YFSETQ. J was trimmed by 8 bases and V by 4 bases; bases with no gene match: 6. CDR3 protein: CASSEGLAGIDEQFF. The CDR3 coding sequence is TGCGCCAGCAGCGAGGGACTAGCGGGGATCGATGAGCAGTTCTTC.